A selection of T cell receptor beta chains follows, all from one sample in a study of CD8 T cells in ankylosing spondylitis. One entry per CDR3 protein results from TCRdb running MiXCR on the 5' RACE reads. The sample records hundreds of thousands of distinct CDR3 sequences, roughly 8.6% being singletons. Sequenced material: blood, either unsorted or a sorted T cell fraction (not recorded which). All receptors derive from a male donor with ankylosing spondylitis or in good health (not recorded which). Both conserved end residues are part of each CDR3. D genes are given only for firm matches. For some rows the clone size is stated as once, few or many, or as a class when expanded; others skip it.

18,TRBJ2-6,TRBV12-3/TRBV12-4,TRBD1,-,TGTGCCAGCACCTTCCATGCCAGGGGGCCATCGGGGGCCAACGTCCTGACTTTC,CASTFHARGPSGANVLTF
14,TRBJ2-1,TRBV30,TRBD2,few,TGTGCCTGGAATGGGCGGGAGGGCCTGAATGAGCAGTTCTTC,CAWNGREGLNEQFF
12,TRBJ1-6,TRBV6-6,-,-,TGTGCCAGCAGTTACGAGGGTTCACCCCTCCACTTT,CASSYEGSPLHF
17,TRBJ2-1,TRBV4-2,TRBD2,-,TGTGCCAGCAGCCAAGAGGCGGGGGGCCGCTTTGTCAATGAGCAGTTCTTC,CASSQEAGGRFVNEQFF
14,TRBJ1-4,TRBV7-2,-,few,TGTGCCAGCAGCTCCTCGGGGCTGGGTGAAAAACTGTTTTTT,CASSSSGLGEKLFF
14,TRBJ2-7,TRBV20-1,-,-,TGCAGTGCTAGAGCTCCGGGACCCACCCGGGAGCAGTACTTC,CSARAPGPTREQYF
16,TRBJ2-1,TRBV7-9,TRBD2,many,TGTGCCAGCAGTTTAACCGGGACTAGCGGGAAGATTGAGCAGTTCTTC,CASSLTGTSGKIEQFF
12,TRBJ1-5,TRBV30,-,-,TGTGCCTGGAGTGTACCCGGTCAGCCCCAGCATTTT,CAWSVPGQPQHF
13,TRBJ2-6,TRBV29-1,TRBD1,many,TGCAGCGTTCAGGGGGCCGGGGCCAACGTCCTGACTTTC,CSVQGAGANVLTF
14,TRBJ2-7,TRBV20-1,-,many,TGCAGTGCTAGAGATCTTACGGGCTACTACGAGCAGTACTTC,CSARDLTGYYEQYF
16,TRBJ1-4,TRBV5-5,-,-,TGTGCCAGCAGCTACGGACAGACCCTGACTAATGAAAAACTGTTTTTT,CASSYGQTLTNEKLFF
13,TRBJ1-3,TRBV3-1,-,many,TGTGCCAGCAGCCAGGACGAAGGAAACACCATATATTTT,CASSQDEGNTIYF
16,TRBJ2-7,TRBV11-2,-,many,TGTGCCAGCAGCTTGTTAGTTAGCGGAGAACGATACGAGCAGTACTTC,CASSLLVSGERYEQYF
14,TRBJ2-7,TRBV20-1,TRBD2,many,TGCAGTGCTAGAGCACAAAGCGGGGCGTACGAGCAGTACTTC,CSARAQSGAYEQYF
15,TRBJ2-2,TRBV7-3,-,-,TGTGCCAGCAGCGATGGACGGAAGAACACCGGGGAGCTGTTTTTT,CASSDGRKNTGELFF
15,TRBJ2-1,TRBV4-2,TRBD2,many,TGTGCCAGCAGCCCGACTAGCGGGAGTAGCAATGAGCAGTTCTTC,CASSPTSGSSNEQFF
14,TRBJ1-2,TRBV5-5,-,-,TGTGCCAGCAGCTTGGTTAACCCTAACTATGGCTACACCTTC,CASSLVNPNYGYTF
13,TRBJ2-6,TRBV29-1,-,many,TGCAGCGTCCAGGGCTCTGGGGCCAACGTCCTGACTTTC,CSVQGSGANVLTF
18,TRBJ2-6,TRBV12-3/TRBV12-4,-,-,TGTGCCAGCAGTTCCTCGGACGGTGGTAGCTCTGGGGCCAACGTCCTGACTTTC,CASSSSDGGSSGANVLTF
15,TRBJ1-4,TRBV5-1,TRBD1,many,TGCGCCAGCAGCTTAGGACAGGGGACTAATGAAAAACTGTTTTTT,CASSLGQGTNEKLFF
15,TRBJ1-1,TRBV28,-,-,TGTGCCAGCAGTTTACCGGGGGTTAGGAACACTGAAGCTTTCTTT,CASSLPGVRNTEAFF
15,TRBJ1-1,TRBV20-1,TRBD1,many,TGCAGTGCTCCCCGAAGCAGGGGGCGGGCCACTGAAGCTTTCTTT,CSAPRSRGRATEAFF
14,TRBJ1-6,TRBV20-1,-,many,TGCAGTGCTCCTGACTCCTTTTATAATTCACCCCTCCACTTT,CSAPDSFYNSPLHF
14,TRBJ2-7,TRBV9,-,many,TGTGCCAGCAGCGTAAGCCAGCGGTCCTACGAGCAGTACTTC,CASSVSQRSYEQYF
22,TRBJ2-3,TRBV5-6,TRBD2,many,TGTGCCAGCAGCTTGGGTGGGGCCTCCGTCATACTAGCGGAGGAGGGCATAGATACGCAGTATTTT,CASSLGGASVILAEEGIDTQYF
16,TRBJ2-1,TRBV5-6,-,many,TGTGCCAGCAGCTTGCAGGGGACCGCAACCTACAATGAGCAGTTCTTC,CASSLQGTATYNEQFF
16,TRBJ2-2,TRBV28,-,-,TGTGCCAGCAGCATCCCTAGGACAGATGGCACCGGGGAGCTGTTTTTT,CASSIPRTDGTGELFF
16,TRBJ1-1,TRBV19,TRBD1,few,TGTGCCAGTAGTCTAGCCGCGACAGGGCTGAACACTGAAGCTTTCTTT,CASSLAATGLNTEAFF
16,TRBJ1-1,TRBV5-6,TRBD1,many,TGTGCCAGCAGCAGTCCCGGGACAGGGCGGGGCACTGAAGCTTTCTTT,CASSSPGTGRGTEAFF
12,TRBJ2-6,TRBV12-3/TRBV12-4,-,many,TGTGCCAGCAGTTTAACCCCTTACGTCCTGACTTTC,CASSLTPYVLTF
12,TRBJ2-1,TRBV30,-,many,TGTGCCTGGCTTCGGCAATACAATGAGCAGTTCTTC,CAWLRQYNEQFF